These 4 T cell receptor beta chains came from one sample sequenced in a study of CD8 T cells in ankylosing spondylitis. A single record per CDR3 protein comes from TCRdb applying MiXCR to the 5' RACE reads. Of roughly 240,000 distinct CDR3 sequences listed, roughly 32% were seen once; the top ten hold roughly 4%. What was sequenced was blood, either unsorted or a sorted T cell fraction (not recorded which). These receptors were taken from a male donor with ankylosing spondylitis or in good health (not recorded which).

This clonotype has more than one count but fewer than ten. J is TRBJ2-3 and V is TRBV20-1; D remains unclear. CDR3 length equals 13 residues. Per germline, CDR1 DFQATT and CDR2 SNEGSKA (reference sequence). The germline V and J ends were trimmed by 0 bases and 0 bases, with 4 bases remaining between them. In nucleotides, the CDR3 is TGCAGTGCTAGAGAAGCAAGCACAGATACGCAGTATTTT. Translating gives CSAREASTDTQYF.

V gene TRBV3-1 combines with J gene TRBJ1-6; D might be TRBD1 (5 bases). Trimming shortened V by 1 base and J by 0 bases, and 13 bases separated the two germline ends. The CDR3 spans 18 residues. Germline V gives CDR1 LGHDT, CDR2 YNNKEL (reference sequence). The CDR3 DNA is TGTGCCAGCAGCCAAGGGCCCCAGGGTCCCTCCTATAATTCACCCCTCCACTTT. Translating gives CASSQGPQGPSYNSPLHF.

In its sample, this clonotype was seen a few times. This chain joins TRBV4-1 and TRBJ2-3; 9 positions match TRBD1. The CDR3 runs to 14 residues. The ends lost 1 base at V and 6 bases at J; junction bases unmatched: 2. Germline V gives CDR1 MGHRA, CDR2 YSYEKL. CDR3 DNA: TGCGCCAGCAGCCAAGTACAGGGGGCGGATACGCAGTATTTT. It yields the protein CASSQVQGADTQYF.

This chain joins TRBV6-5 and TRBJ2-1; the D is unclear. Germline lookup yields CDR1 MNHEY and CDR2 SVGAGI. Trimming removed 2 bases at V and 6 bases at J, with 14 bases between. The CDR3 runs 15 residues. CDR3: CASSYNLGRVNEQFF. The CDR3 bases are TGTGCCAGCAGTTACAACCTGGGCCGCGTCAATGAGCAGTTCTTC.